These T cell receptor beta chains were read from a single sample in a study of T cells in Graves' hyperthyroidism and ophthalmopathy. In TCRdb, the multiplex PCR reads were re-called with MiXCR into one record per CDR3 protein. The sample carries under 350,000 distinct CDR3 sequences, around 23% recorded once. The sample taken for sequencing was blood. The receptors stem from a woman between 45 and 60 years old with Graves' hyperthyroidism. Both conserved end residues are part of each CDR3. The size of a clone is reported for some rows only, either as once, few or many, or as a class for expanded clones.

clone size,V gene,CDR3 length,CDR3 protein
few,TRBV25-1,15,CASSEWGTGNYEQYF
.,TRBV3-1,12,CASRGQGETQYF
.,TRBV2,11,CASTTALEQYF
many,TRBV12-3/TRBV12-4,13,CASSIRQYTEAFF
once,TRBV3-1,14,CASSHGDTGQPQHF
.,TRBV30,13,CAWSVPGVYEQYF
.,TRBV30,14,CAWSVGGYNQPQHF
.,TRBV4-1,17,CASSPIIAGGTLETQYF
.,TRBV6-4,15,CASSDSFRDTGELFF
few,TRBV6-1,13,CASKPGAEYGYTF
many,TRBV28,18,CASSDIRDNRTSTDTQYF
many,TRBV7-6,13,CASSTDYGETQYF
.,TRBV20-1,18,CSARVSLTSGLSYNEQFF
.,TRBV19,13,CASKTGGENEQFF
many,TRBV4-1,17,CASSHSSGRAKDNEQFF
.,TRBV20-1,16,CSASATGFNMNTEAFF
few,TRBV7-8,13,CASSPRYTGELFF
many,TRBV5-5,15,CASSLALAGQETQYF
many,TRBV2,15,CASSAEIGATYTQYF
.,TRBV20-1,14,CSGRGISCNSPLHF
.,TRBV10-1,13,CAGVPTENTEAFF
many,TRBV7-8,15,CASSQGTSGRDEQFF